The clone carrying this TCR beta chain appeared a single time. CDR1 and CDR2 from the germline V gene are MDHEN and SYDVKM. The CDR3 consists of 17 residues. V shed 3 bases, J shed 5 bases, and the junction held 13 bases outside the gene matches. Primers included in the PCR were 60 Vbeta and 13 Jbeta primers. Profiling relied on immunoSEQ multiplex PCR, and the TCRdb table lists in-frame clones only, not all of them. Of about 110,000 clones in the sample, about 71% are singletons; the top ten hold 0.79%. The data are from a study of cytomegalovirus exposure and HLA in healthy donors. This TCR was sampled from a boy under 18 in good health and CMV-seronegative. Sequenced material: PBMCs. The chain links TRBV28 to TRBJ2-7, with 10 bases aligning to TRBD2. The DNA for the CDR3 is TGTGCCAGCAGTTTTTCCGGCAGCGGGAGGGCCGTCGACGAGCAGTACTTC. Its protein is CASSFSGSGRAVDEQYF.